The present T cell receptor (beta chain) was sequenced within a study of blood T cell repertoires in COVID-19. Assay used: immunoSEQ multiplex PCR; TCRdb lists only in-frame clones, some missing. The sample contains 150,000 to 200,000 clones, about 89% of which appear only once. This CDR3 contains 14 residues. Germline CDR1 SGDLS, CDR2 YYNGEE. Trimming cost V 4 bases and J 3 bases, with 11 bases left between them. This TCR derives from a man between 65 and 85 years old with acute or convalescent COVID-19. What was sequenced was peripheral blood. The chain links TRBV9 to TRBJ2-1; tentatively, D is TRBD2 (6 bases). CDR3 region: CASSSRDFYNEQFF. CDR3 in DNA: TGTGCCAGCAGCTCCCGGGACTTCTACAATGAGCAGTTCTTC.